A single sample is the source of the 25 T cell receptor beta chains below, sequenced in a study of OX40 agonist ivuxolimab in advanced cancers. Some clones are missing from TCRdb's copy, which holds only in-frame ones; the method was immunoSEQ multiplex PCR. The repertoire includes about 50,000 clones, 80% to 95% of them detected once, and around 6.7% sits in the top ten. Sample: CD4+ or CD8+ T cells sorted from blood, taken in a trial of the OX40 agonist ivuxolimab. These receptors originate from an adult with an advanced solid tumor such as melanoma, head and neck, liver or kidney cancer.

The rearrangement uses TRBV27 and TRBJ1-6; 9 nucleotides match TRBD1. The germline CDR1 and CDR2 sequences are MNHEY and SMNVEV (reference sequence). The junction had 17 bases not matched to a gene; V was cut back by 11 bases and J by 9 bases. The CDR3 is made up of 16 amino acids. The CDR3 bases are TGTGCCTCGTCCGGGACAGGGACTTTTCGAGCTTCACCCCTCCACTTT. Translating gives CASSGTGTFRASPLHF.

V and J are TRBV19 and TRBJ2-2; 7 bases match TRBD1. From germline, CDR1 is LNHDA and CDR2 SQIVND (reference sequence). The ends lost 3 bases at V and 0 bases at J; junction bases unmatched: 7. The CDR3 is 17 amino acids. The CDR3, as DNA: TGTGCCAGTAGTATTTTTGGGACAGATTCGAACACCGGGGAGCTGTTTTTT. Protein: CASSIFGTDSNTGELFF.

The V and J genes are TRBV6-5 and TRBJ2-1; a possible D gene is TRBD1 (6 bases). CDR1 is MNHEY, CDR2 SVGAGI, per germline. V gave up 0 bases and J gave up 8 bases, with 11 bases separating them. There are 14 residues in the CDR3. CDR3 residues: CASSYSWAGDEQFF. CDR3 coding DNA: TGTGCCAGCAGTTACTCCTGGGCAGGGGATGAGCAGTTCTTC.

This CDR3 is CASSPRDRGTHEQFF. The CDR3 DNA sequence: TGTGCCAGCAGTCCGCGGGACAGGGGGACCCATGAGCAGTTCTTC. The J gene is TRBJ2-1, the V gene TRBV6-5; 11 bases match TRBD1. The V gene end was trimmed by 5 bases and the J gene end by 8 bases; junction bases not matched to a gene: 8. From germline, CDR1 is MNHEY and CDR2 SVGAGI. This CDR3 contains 15 residues.

The J gene is TRBJ2-1, the V gene TRBV6-6; 15 nucleotides line up with TRBD2. The V and J ends lost 0 bases and 7 bases, in that order; junction bases with no gene match: 1. The CDR3 consists of 16 residues. Germline-derived CDR1 and CDR2 are MNHNY and SVGAGI (reference sequence). CDR3 in DNA: TGTGCCAGCAGTTACTCAGGGACTAGCGGGGGGAATGAGCAGTTCTTC. Its translation: CASSYSGTSGGNEQFF.

The chain joins TRBV7-3 to TRBJ1-4; a weak D match, TRBD1 (5 bases). Trimming shortened V by 5 bases and J by 4 bases, and 17 bases separated the two germline ends. Germline V gives CDR1 SGHTA, CDR2 FQGTGA. The CDR3 covers 16 residues. Here the CDR3 reads CASSPYGGGFNEKLFF. The CDR3, as DNA: TGTGCCAGCAGCCCGTACGGGGGAGGGTTTAATGAAAAACTGTTTTTT.

The genes are TRBV4-1 and TRBJ2-5; TRBD2 matches at 8 bases. The trim removed 6 bases at V and 1 base at J, leaving 10 bases unmatched. The length of the CDR3 is 16 residues. Germline V gene sequence: CDR1 MGHRA, CDR2 YSYEKL. In nucleotides, the CDR3 is TGCGCCAGCAGTCACCAAGCGGGGGAGTTCCAAGAGACCCAGTACTTC. Protein sequence: CASSHQAGEFQETQYF.

This chain joins TRBV15 and TRBJ2-3; possible D gene TRBD2, 6 bases. This CDR3 has 16 amino acids. From germline, CDR1 is LNHNV and CDR2 YYDKDF (reference sequence). Between the trimmed V and J ends, which lost 3 bases and 2 bases, there was a span of 15 bases. CDR3 DNA sequence: TGTGCCACCAGCAGTCCACGACGGGAGCCCACAGATACGCAGTATTTT. The encoded protein is CATSSPRREPTDTQYF.

V gene TRBV11-3 combines with J gene TRBJ2-7, with 7 bases fitting TRBD1. Germline trimming cut 5 bases from V and 5 bases from J; bases unmatched to any gene: 9. The CDR3 consists of 14 residues. The germline V gene has CDR1 SGHNT and CDR2 YENEEA. The CDR3 region is CASSGTAVGDEQYF. Written as DNA, the CDR3 is TGTGCCAGCAGCGGGACAGCAGTTGGGGACGAGCAGTACTTC.

V gene TRBV7-8 combines with J gene TRBJ2-5; tentatively, D is TRBD2 (5 bases). The germline V and J ends were trimmed by 0 bases and 1 base, with 12 bases remaining between them. Germline V gene lookup returns CDR1 SGHVS and CDR2 FQNEAQ. The length of the CDR3 is 16 residues. In DNA form, the CDR3 reads TGTGCCAGCAGCTTAGCGCGGCTAGCTGGCCAAGAGACCCAGTACTTC. This codes for CASSLARLAGQETQYF.

This chain uses TRBV5-1 with TRBJ1-4; the D gene is possibly TRBD1 (6 bases). Germline V CDR1 and CDR2: SGHRS, YFSETQ. V lost 3 bases and J 0 bases, leaving 9 bases between the germline ends. This CDR3 region has 15 residues. The CDR3 loop reads CASSSGVATNEKLFF. The CDR3 DNA sequence: TGCGCCAGCAGCTCAGGGGTTGCAACTAATGAAAAACTGTTTTTT.

The V call is TRBV10-1, the J call TRBJ2-1, with TRBD2 matching 11 bases. V dropped 4 bases and J dropped 5; count of bases not matched to a gene: 1. CDR3 length equals 14 residues. Germline V gene lookup returns CDR1 WNHNN and CDR2 SYGVQD (reference sequence). The CDR3 sequence: CASSVSGGDNEQFF. The CDR3 region has the DNA TGCGCCAGCAGTGTTAGCGGGGGGGACAATGAGCAGTTCTTC.

The chain combines TRBV5-5 with TRBJ2-1; D not certain. This CDR3 spans 12 amino acids. Deletions cut 3 bases from V and 7 bases from J, with 8 bases between. In germline, CDR1 is SGHKS, CDR2 YYEKEE (reference sequence). Here the CDR3 DNA reads TGTGCCAGCAGCTCTACCGGAAATGAGCAGTTCTTC. This gives the protein CASSSTGNEQFF.

The genes are TRBV6-5 and TRBJ2-7; weak D call: TRBD2 (6 bases). The germline gives CDR1 MNHEY, CDR2 SVGAGI. The CDR3 length is 13 residues. V shed 7 bases and J shed 1 base, with 11 bases lying between them. The CDR3: CASNPRGSYEQYF. The CDR3 DNA is TGTGCCAGCAACCCGCGGGGTTCCTACGAGCAGTACTTC.

The chain combines TRBV19 with TRBJ1-2, with D hard to call. V was pared by 0 bases and J by 4 bases, with 15 bases between. The CDR3 runs 16 residues. Germline loops: CDR1 LNHDA, CDR2 SQIVND (reference sequence). CDR3 protein: CASSIDHIRTGYGYTF. The DNA of the CDR3 is TGTGCCAGTAGTATAGATCATATCAGGACTGGCTATGGCTACACCTTC.

The chain has TRBV10-2 and TRBJ1-5; D unresolved. Trimming cost V 3 bases and J 0 bases, with 9 bases left between them. The length of the CDR3 is 15 residues. From germline, CDR1 is WSHSY and CDR2 SAAADI. CDR3 nucleotides: TGCGCCAGCAGTGAAGGGCAGCATAGCAATCAGCCCCAGCATTTT. This sequence encodes CASSEGQHSNQPQHF.

V is TRBV19 and J is TRBJ2-4; 9 bases are shared with TRBD1. The V gene end was trimmed by 5 bases and the J gene end by 8 bases; junction bases not matched to a gene: 7. CDR1 is LNHDA and CDR2 is SQIVND in the germline V gene (reference sequence). This CDR3 spans 14 amino acids. CDR3 sequence: CASSSGTGWYIQYF. In nucleotides, the CDR3 is TGTGCCAGTAGTTCCGGGACAGGGTGGTACATTCAGTACTTC.

This clone was detected only a few times. Distinct nucleotide sequences in the sample also encode this CDR3. The J gene is TRBJ2-3, the V gene TRBV2, with D perhaps TRBD1 (6 bases). The CDR3 consists of 15 residues. CDR1 and CDR2 (germline): SNHLY, FYNNEI. The V and J ends lost 1 base and 0 bases respectively, with 8 bases between them. The CDR3 is CASSEGTASTDTQYF. In DNA, the CDR3 is TGTGCCAGCAGTGAAGGGACAGCTAGCACAGATACGCAGTATTTT.

This chain connects TRBV27 to TRBJ1-1; TRBD1 might be the D (6 bases). CDR3 length: 13 residues. Germline CDR1 reads MNHEY; CDR2 reads SMNVEV (reference sequence). Trimming pared 6 bases from V and 6 bases from J, leaving 14 bases between. The CDR3 DNA reads TGTGCCAGCAGCCCCGGGGGGCGGGCTGAAGCTTTCTTT. Protein: CASSPGGRAEAFF.

The count of this clone is one. V and J are TRBV5-6 and TRBJ1-1; D call uncertain. V lost 1 base and J 4 bases, leaving 8 bases between the germline ends. Germline CDR1 is SGHDT and CDR2 is YYEEEE. The CDR3 contains 13 residues. CDR3 nucleotide sequence: TGTGCCAGCAGCTTGCGGGGTTCCACTGAAGCTTTCTTT. Protein product: CASSLRGSTEAFF.

Written as DNA, the CDR3 is TGCGCCAGCAGCTTGGTAGGGACAGGGAACACTGAAGCTTTCTTT. This translates into CASSLVGTGNTEAFF. This chain uses TRBV5-1 with TRBJ1-1; 8 bases agree with TRBD1. This CDR3 has 15 residues. Germline CDR1 reads SGHRS; CDR2 reads YFSETQ. V was clipped by 0 bases and J by 1 base; unmatched bases: 2.

This chain joins TRBV19 and TRBJ1-1; D may be TRBD1 (5 bases). This CDR3 is built from 13 residues. Germline-derived CDR1 and CDR2 are LNHDA and SQIVND (reference sequence). Trimming stripped 5 bases from V and 4 bases from J, with 11 bases between. The CDR3 loop is CASSFQGFTEAFF. CDR3 nucleotide sequence: TGTGCCAGTAGTTTTCAGGGTTTCACTGAAGCTTTCTTT. Based on the CDR3 plus reference TRBV19 and TRBJ1-1, the full variable domain is DGGITQSPKYLFRKEGQNVTLSCEQNLNHDAMYWYRQDPGQGLRLIYYSQIVNDFQKGDIAEGYSVSREKKESFPLTVTSAQKNPTAFYLCASSFQGFTEAFFGQGTRLTVV.

The V gene is TRBV2, the J gene TRBJ2-1; 11 positions match TRBD2. CDR3 size: 15 residues. With V trimmed by 4 bases and J by 9 bases, 8 bases remained unmatched. CDR1 is SNHLY, CDR2 FYNNEI, per germline. Here the CDR3 reads CASSVSGGAFREQFF. The DNA for the CDR3 is TGTGCCAGCAGTGTTAGCGGGGGGGCCTTCCGTGAGCAGTTCTTC.

The CDR3 region is CASGPWGPGTEAFF. The CDR3 bases are TGCGCCAGCGGGCCTTGGGGCCCGGGCACTGAAGCTTTCTTT. This chain links TRBV5-1 with TRBJ1-1; possible D gene TRBD1, 5 bases. Germline values: CDR1 SGHRS, CDR2 YFSETQ. Trimming removed 7 bases at V and 4 bases at J, with 17 bases between. The CDR3 is 14 amino acids.

The chain has TRBV7-2 and TRBJ1-2; 9 bases are shared with TRBD1. There are 15 residues in the CDR3. The V segment lost 4 bases and the J segment 3 bases; nucleotides outside the gene matches: 6. CDR1 and CDR2 from the germline V gene are SGHTA and FQGNSA. This CDR3 is CASSSAGQGYYGYTF. In DNA form, the CDR3 reads TGTGCCAGCAGCTCCGCGGGACAGGGTTACTATGGCTACACCTTC.